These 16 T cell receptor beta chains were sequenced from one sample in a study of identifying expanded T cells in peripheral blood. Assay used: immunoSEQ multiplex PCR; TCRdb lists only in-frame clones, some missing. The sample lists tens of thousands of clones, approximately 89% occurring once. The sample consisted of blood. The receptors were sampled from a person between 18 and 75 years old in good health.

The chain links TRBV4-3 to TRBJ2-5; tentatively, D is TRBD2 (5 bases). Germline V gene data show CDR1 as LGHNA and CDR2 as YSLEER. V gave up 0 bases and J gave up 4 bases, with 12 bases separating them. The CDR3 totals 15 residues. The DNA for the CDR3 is TGCGCCAGCAGCCAAGATCCCCGGGGTTCAGAGACCCAGTACTTC. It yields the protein CASSQDPRGSETQYF.

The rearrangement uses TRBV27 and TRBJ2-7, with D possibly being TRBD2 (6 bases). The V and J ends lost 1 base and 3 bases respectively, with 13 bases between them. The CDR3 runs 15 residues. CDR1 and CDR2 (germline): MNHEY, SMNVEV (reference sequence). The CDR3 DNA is TGTGCCAGCAGTTTATTGGCAGGAGGGGTCTACGAGCAGTACTTC. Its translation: CASSLLAGGVYEQYF.

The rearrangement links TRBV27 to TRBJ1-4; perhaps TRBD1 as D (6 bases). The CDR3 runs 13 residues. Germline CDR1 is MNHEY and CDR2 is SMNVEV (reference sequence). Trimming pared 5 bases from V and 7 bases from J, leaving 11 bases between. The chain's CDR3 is CASSVGGGEKLFF. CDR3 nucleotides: TGTGCCAGCAGTGTAGGGGGGGGTGAAAAACTGTTTTTT.

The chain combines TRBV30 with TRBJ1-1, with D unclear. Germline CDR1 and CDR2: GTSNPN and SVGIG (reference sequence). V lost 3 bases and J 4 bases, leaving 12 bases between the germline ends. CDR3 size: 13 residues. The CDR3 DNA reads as TGTGCCTGGAGCTTAAATGAGGTCACTGAAGCTTTCTTT. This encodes CAWSLNEVTEAFF.

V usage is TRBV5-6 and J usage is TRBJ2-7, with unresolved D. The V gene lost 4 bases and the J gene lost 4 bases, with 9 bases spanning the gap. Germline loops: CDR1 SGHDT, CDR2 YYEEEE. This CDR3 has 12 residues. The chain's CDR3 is CASSQQKYEQYF. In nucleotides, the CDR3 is TGTGCCAGCAGCCAACAGAAATACGAGCAGTACTTC.

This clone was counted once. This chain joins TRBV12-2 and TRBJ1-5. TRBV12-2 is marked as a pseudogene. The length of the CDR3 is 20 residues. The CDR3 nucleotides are TGTGCAAGTCGCTTATATTCGCTGAGACGGACCCTAAATAGCAATCAGCCCCAGCATTTT. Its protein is CASRLYSLRRTLNSNQPQHF.

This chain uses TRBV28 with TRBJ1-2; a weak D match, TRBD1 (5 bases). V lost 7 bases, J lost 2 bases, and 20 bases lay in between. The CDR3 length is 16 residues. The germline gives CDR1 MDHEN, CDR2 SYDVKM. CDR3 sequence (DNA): TGTGCCAGCACCACCATCGGAAAGGGGAGGAACTATGGCTACACCTTC. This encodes CASTTIGKGRNYGYTF.

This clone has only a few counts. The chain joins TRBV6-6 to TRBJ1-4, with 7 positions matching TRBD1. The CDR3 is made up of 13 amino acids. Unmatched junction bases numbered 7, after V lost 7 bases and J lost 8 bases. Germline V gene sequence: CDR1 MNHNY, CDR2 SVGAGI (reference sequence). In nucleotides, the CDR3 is TGTGCCAGCAACCTACAGGGGTACGAAAAACTGTTTTTT. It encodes CASNLQGYEKLFF.

CDR3 sequence reads: CARSRDQGSPLHF. The CDR3 DNA is TGTGCCAGGAGCCGGGACCAGGGTTCACCCCTCCACTTT. The chain uses TRBV2 and TRBJ1-6, with TRBD1 as a possible D gene (5 bases). Trimming shortened V by 9 bases and J by 9 bases, and 15 bases separated the two germline ends. CDR1 is SNHLY and CDR2 is FYNNEI in the germline V gene. This CDR3 is built from 13 residues.

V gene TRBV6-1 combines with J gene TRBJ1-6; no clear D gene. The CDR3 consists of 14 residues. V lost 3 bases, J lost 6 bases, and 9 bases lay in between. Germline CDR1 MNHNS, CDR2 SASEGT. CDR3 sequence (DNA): TGTGCCAGCAGTGATCGGGCAGGTAATTCACCCCTCCACTTT. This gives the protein CASSDRAGNSPLHF.

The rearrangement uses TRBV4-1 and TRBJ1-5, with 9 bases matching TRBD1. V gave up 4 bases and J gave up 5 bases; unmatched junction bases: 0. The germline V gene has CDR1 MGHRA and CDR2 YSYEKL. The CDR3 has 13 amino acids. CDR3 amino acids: CASSRQGDQPQHF. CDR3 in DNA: TGCGCCAGCAGCCGACAGGGGGATCAGCCCCAGCATTTT.

The CDR3 DNA reads as TGTGCCAGCAGCGTCGGGGGGGAAACTTCCTACGAGCAGTACTTC. As protein: CASSVGGETSYEQYF. The rearrangement joins TRBV9 to TRBJ2-7, with TRBD2 matching over 8 bases. CDR3 length equals 15 residues. Germline-derived CDR1 and CDR2 are SGDLS and YYNGEE. The J segment lost 1 base and the V segment lost 2 bases, leaving 5 bases of the junction unmatched. Full variable domain (rest looked up from reference TRBV9 and TRBJ2-7): DSGVTQTPKHLITATGQRVTLRCSPRSGDLSVYWYQQSLDQGLQFLIQYYNGEERAKGNILERFSAQQFPDLHSELNLSSLELGDSALYFCASSVGGETSYEQYFGPGTRLTVT.

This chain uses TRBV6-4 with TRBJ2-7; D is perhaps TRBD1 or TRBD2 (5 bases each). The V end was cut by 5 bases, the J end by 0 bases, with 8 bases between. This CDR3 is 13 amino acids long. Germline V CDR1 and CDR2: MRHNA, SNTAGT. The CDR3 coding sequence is TGTGCCAGCAGTCGGGACCTCTCCTACGAGCAGTACTTC. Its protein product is CASSRDLSYEQYF.

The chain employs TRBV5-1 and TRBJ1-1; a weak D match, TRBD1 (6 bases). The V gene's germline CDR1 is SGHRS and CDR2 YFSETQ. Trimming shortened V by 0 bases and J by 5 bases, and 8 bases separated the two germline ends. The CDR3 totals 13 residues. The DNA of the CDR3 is TGCGCCAGCAGCTTGGCAGGGGAAACTGAAGCTTTCTTT. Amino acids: CASSLAGETEAFF.

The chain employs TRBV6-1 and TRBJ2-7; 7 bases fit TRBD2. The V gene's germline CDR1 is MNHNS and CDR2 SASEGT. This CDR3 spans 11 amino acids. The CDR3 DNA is TGTGCAGCGGGGATCTACTACGAGCAGTACTTC. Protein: CAAGIYYEQYF.

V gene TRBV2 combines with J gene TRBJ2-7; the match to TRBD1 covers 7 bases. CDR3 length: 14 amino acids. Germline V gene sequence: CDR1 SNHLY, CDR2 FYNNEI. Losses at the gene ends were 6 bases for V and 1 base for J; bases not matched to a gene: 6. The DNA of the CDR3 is TGTGCCAGCAGCGAGGGACAGCTATCCTACGAGCAGTACTTC. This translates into CASSEGQLSYEQYF.